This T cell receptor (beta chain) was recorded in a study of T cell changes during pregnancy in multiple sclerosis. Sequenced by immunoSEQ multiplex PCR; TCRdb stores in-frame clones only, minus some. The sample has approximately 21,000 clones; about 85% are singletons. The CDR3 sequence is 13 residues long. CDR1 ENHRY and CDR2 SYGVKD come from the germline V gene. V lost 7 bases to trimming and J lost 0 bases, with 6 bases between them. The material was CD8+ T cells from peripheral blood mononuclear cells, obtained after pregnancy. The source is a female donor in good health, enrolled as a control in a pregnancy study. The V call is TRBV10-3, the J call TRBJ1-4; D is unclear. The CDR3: CAITAATNEKLFF. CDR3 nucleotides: TGTGCCATCACGGCGGCAACTAATGAAAAACTGTTTTTT.